This passage covers 15 T cell receptor beta chains from one sample sequenced in a study of T cell clonotyping in hematopoietic cell transplantation. Here immunoSEQ multiplex PCR was the method, and the copy in TCRdb shows in-frame clones only, minus some. The sample consists of 13,000 or so clones, roughly 90% of them appearing once. Input material: peripheral blood mononuclear cells. These receptors all come from a man aged 25 to 40 in good health. Some clones in this sample may be carry-over from other donors' samples.

The rearrangement joins TRBV19 to TRBJ2-2; 7 bases are shared with TRBD1. Germline loops: CDR1 LNHDA, CDR2 SQIVND (reference sequence). With 4 bases clipped from V and 0 bases from J, the junction kept 11 bases outside the gene matches. This CDR3 region has 18 residues. DNA of the CDR3: TGTGCCAGTAGTACCACAGGGGAAGGAGTCCCGAACACCGGGGAGCTGTTTTTT. Residues: CASSTTGEGVPNTGELFF.

This clone was detected once. The chain has TRBV7-6 and TRBJ2-2; the D is unclear. CDR1 is SGHVS and CDR2 is FNYEAQ in the germline V gene. The CDR3 spans 13 residues. Between the trimmed V and J ends, which lost 0 bases and 7 bases, there was a span of 6 bases. The CDR3 reads CASSLAGNGELFF. CDR3 sequence (DNA): TGTGCCAGCAGCTTAGCAGGGAACGGGGAGCTGTTTTTT.

The V gene is TRBV30, the J gene TRBJ1-4, with 10 bases aligning to TRBD1. Per germline, CDR1 GTSNPN and CDR2 SVGIG (reference sequence). V gave up 6 bases and J gave up 1 base; unmatched junction bases: 14. The CDR3 covers 18 residues. CDR3 in DNA: TGTGCCTGTCGCGTTGGGACAGGGGTCTTTGGAACTAATGAAAAACTGTTTTTT. Its translation is CACRVGTGVFGTNEKLFF.

This clone was recorded once. The chain links TRBV6-5 to TRBJ1-5; D is unresolved. V dropped 8 bases and J dropped 3 bases, with 8 bases sitting between them. This CDR3 comprises 12 residues. The germline gives CDR1 MNHEY, CDR2 SVGAGI. CDR3 in amino acids: CASGLDNQPQHF. In DNA form, the CDR3 reads TGTGCCAGCGGGTTAGACAATCAGCCCCAGCATTTT.

The chain employs TRBV10-2 and TRBJ2-7; perhaps TRBD1 as D (6 bases). V lost 8 bases and J lost 5, with 22 bases in between. CDR1 and CDR2 from the germline V gene are WSHSY and SAAADI. The CDR3 length is 15 residues. The CDR3 nucleotides are TGCGCCAGCGGCAAACAGGCCAGGGGTCTCCACGAGCAGTACTTC. This gives the protein CASGKQARGLHEQYF.

The chain links TRBV6-1 to TRBJ2-5; 9 bases align to TRBD1. J lost 5 bases, V lost 5 bases, and 9 bases had no gene match. Germline-derived CDR1 and CDR2 are MNHNS and SASEGT. The CDR3 is 15 amino acids. In DNA, the CDR3 is TGTGCCAGCAGTCAACTCGGGACAGGGCGGGAGACCCAGTACTTC. It codes for CASSQLGTGRETQYF.

The V and J genes are TRBV5-1 and TRBJ2-3; D gene uncertain. The CDR3 extends over 12 amino acids. The V end lost 2 bases, the J end lost 0 bases, and 1 base lay between the germline ends. Germline CDR1 reads SGHRS; CDR2 reads YFSETQ. CDR3 sequence (DNA): TGCGCCAGCAGCTTTAGCACAGATACGCAGTATTTT. Its protein is CASSFSTDTQYF.

The chain couples TRBV7-9 to TRBJ2-3, with 7 positions matching TRBD2. The length of the CDR3 is 14 residues. Trimming took 5 bases from V and 2 from J; bases not matched to a gene: 4. The germline V gene encodes CDR1 SEHNR and CDR2 FQNEAQ (reference sequence). CDR3 nucleotide sequence: TGTGCCAGCAGCCCGGGACTACCCACAGATACGCAGTATTTT. Residues: CASSPGLPTDTQYF.

The chain is built from TRBV6-5 and TRBJ2-6, with a weak D call TRBD2 (5 bases). The germline V gene encodes CDR1 MNHEY and CDR2 SVGAGI. This CDR3 region has 14 residues. V gave up 6 bases and J gave up 4 bases, with 10 bases separating them. CDR3 DNA sequence: TGTGCCAGCAGACGGGATCCCGGGGCCAACGTCCTGACTTTC. Residues: CASRRDPGANVLTF.

The chain has TRBV4-2 and TRBJ2-2; a possible D gene is TRBD2 (7 bases). Deletions cut 4 bases from V and 4 bases from J, with 19 bases between. Germline lookup yields CDR1 LGHNA and CDR2 YNFKEQ. The CDR3 consists of 17 residues. The CDR3 DNA is TGTGCCAGCAGCCCCACCATCATGGGGGGGGCCACCGGGGAGCTGTTTTTT. This codes for CASSPTIMGGATGELFF.

The V and J genes are TRBV7-2 and TRBJ2-7, with D perhaps TRBD1 (6 bases). V shed 5 bases and J shed 3 bases, with 8 bases lying between them. Per the germline V gene, CDR1 is SGHTA and CDR2 is FQGNSA. The CDR3 loop spans 12 amino acids. The CDR3 sequence is CASSVQGYEQYF. The CDR3 DNA reads as TGTGCCAGCAGCGTACAGGGCTACGAGCAGTACTTC.

The V call is TRBV19, the J call TRBJ1-3; D is ambiguous. Germline CDR1 is LNHDA and CDR2 is SQIVND (reference sequence). This CDR3 has 15 amino acids. Trimming removed 5 bases from V and 4 bases from J, with 15 bases in between. In DNA, the CDR3 is TGTGCCAGTAGTCCATGGACCACCCCGGGAAACACCATATATTTT. It yields the protein CASSPWTTPGNTIYF.

The rearrangement joins TRBV25-1 to TRBJ1-5, with D possibly matching TRBD1 (6 bases). Germline V gene lookup returns CDR1 MGHDK and CDR2 SYGVNS. The V and J ends lost 3 bases and 7 bases respectively, with 10 bases between them. There are 13 residues in the CDR3. CDR3 nucleotide sequence: TGTGCCAGCAGTGAGGCAGGGGAACAGCCCCAGCATTTT. It translates to CASSEAGEQPQHF.

The rearrangement links TRBV29-1 to TRBJ2-7; D ambiguous. Trimming stripped 4 bases from V and 2 bases from J, with 12 bases between. CDR3 length equals 13 residues. From germline, CDR1 is SQVTM and CDR2 ANQGSEA. The CDR3 protein is CSVVQEPTYEQYF. CDR3 coding DNA: TGCAGCGTTGTGCAGGAACCTACCTACGAGCAGTACTTC.

In its sample, this clone was seen a few times. The chain carries TRBV5-4 and TRBJ2-5; 9 bases align to TRBD2. The CDR3 consists of 16 residues. The V and J ends lost 4 bases and 5 bases, in that order; junction bases with no gene match: 12. CDR1 and CDR2 from the germline V gene are SGHNT and YYREEE (reference sequence). CDR3 region: CASSPGGLAGRETQYF. CDR3 coding DNA: TGTGCCAGCAGCCCGGGAGGGCTAGCGGGAAGGGAGACCCAGTACTTC.